This is a list of T cell receptor beta chains from one sample in a study of cytomegalovirus exposure and HLA in healthy donors. Only in-frame clones appear in the TCRdb table, and some are missing; sequencing was by immunoSEQ multiplex PCR. The data contain 150,000 to 200,000 clones, 75% to 95% of them seen just once; the ten biggest clones take up about 3%. Sequenced material: PBMCs. Receptors were obtained from a woman under 30 in good health and CMV-seropositive. Both conserved end residues are part of each CDR3. The D gene is left open where the match is weak.

>TRBJ2-3|TRBD2|TRBV15
CATSRERGVAGSTDTQYF
TGTGCCACCAGCAGAGAGCGGGGAGTAGCGGGGAGCACAGATACGCAGTATTTT
>TRBJ1-4|TRBD1|TRBV28
CASSLQGAGEKLFF
TGTGCCAGCAGTTTACAGGGGGCAGGAGAAAAACTGTTTTTT
>TRBJ2-2|TRBD1|TRBV27
CASRPDRDRGLGGELFF
TGTGCCAGCAGACCAGATCGGGACAGGGGGCTAGGCGGGGAGCTGTTTTTT
>TRBJ1-2|TRBD1|TRBV6-5
CASTTTGNGYTF
TGTGCCAGCACCACGACAGGGAATGGCTACACCTTC
>TRBJ2-3|TRBD2|TRBV7-9
CASSAGGGETDTQYF
TGTGCCAGCAGTGCGGGGGGCGGTGAGACAGATACGCAGTATTTT
>TRBJ2-3|TRBD1|TRBV2
CASSEWDRGRVSTDTQYF
TGTGCCAGCAGTGAATGGGACAGGGGGCGCGTTTCCACAGATACGCAGTATTTT
>TRBJ2-1|TRBD2|TRBV18
CASRPRTSGGNEQFF
TGTGCCAGCCGACCCCGGACTAGCGGGGGGAATGAGCAGTTCTTC
>TRBJ2-5|TRBD2|TRBV5-1
CASSRSSGTQETQYF
TGCGCCAGCAGTAGATCTAGCGGGACCCAAGAGACCCAGTACTTC
>TRBJ1-2|-|TRBV28
CASSLRYGYTF
TGTGCCAGCAGTTTACGGTATGGCTACACCTTC
>TRBJ2-4|-|TRBV5-4
CASSLPGANIQYF
TGTGCCAGCAGCTTGCCTGGAGCAAACATTCAGTACTTC
>TRBJ2-1|TRBD2|TRBV30
CAWSVTSGGNEQFF
TGTGCCTGGAGTGTAACTAGCGGGGGTAATGAGCAGTTCTTC
>TRBJ2-1|TRBD2|TRBV25-1
CASRPLAAGGQSEQFF
TGTGCCAGCAGGCCACTAGCAGCGGGAGGGCAGAGTGAGCAGTTCTTC